Described below is a single T cell receptor beta chain sequence and its context. From germline, CDR1 is WNHNN and CDR2 SYGVQD (reference sequence). This CDR3 spans 12 amino acids. V lost 5 bases, J lost 4 bases, and 1 base stayed unmatched. These data come from a study of radiotherapy plus CTLA-4 blockade in lung cancer. Libraries were prepared by immunoSEQ multiplex PCR; TCRdb keeps only in-frame clonotypes and omits some of them. In the table there are roughly 66,000 clones, approximately 83% of which are singletons. The receptor's source is a human donor with non-small cell lung cancer who had a partial response to radiotherapy plus ipilimumab. The chain has TRBV10-1 and TRBJ2-5; 7 positions match TRBD2. This specimen consisted of peripheral blood, obtained from a patient treated with radiotherapy plus ipilimumab. CDR3 DNA sequence: TGCGCCAGCAGTCCGGGAGGAGAGACCCAGTACTTC. Amino acid sequence: CASSPGGETQYF.